This TCR beta chain was observed in a study of OX40 agonist ivuxolimab in advanced cancers. Study-level background: The eligibility criteria allowed prior anti-PD-1, anti-PD-L1 or anti-CTLA-4 therapy, and approximately 42% had some.

The germline V gene has CDR1 KGHSH and CDR2 LQKENI. The V and J ends lost 2 bases and 9 bases, in that order; junction bases with no gene match: 10. The CDR3 sequence is 14 residues long. Researchers took blood at baseline, on cycle 4 day 1, and on cycle 7 day 1. Generated by immunoSEQ multiplex PCR, the TCRdb table keeps only in-frame clones and is missing some. Among around 70,000 clones listed, around 80% were seen once. The starting material was CD4+ or CD8+ T cells sorted from blood, obtained in a trial of the OX40 agonist ivuxolimab. The TCR originated in an adult with an advanced solid tumor such as melanoma, head and neck, liver or kidney cancer. The J gene is TRBJ2-7, the V gene TRBV18, with 7 bases fitting TRBD1. Written as DNA, the CDR3 is TGTGCCAGCTCACCAGGGACAGCGAGGTCTGGGCAGTACTTC. This gives the protein CASSPGTARSGQYF. The complete variable domain, with remaining parts taken from reference TRBV18 and TRBJ2-7, reads NAGVMQNPRHLVRRRGQEARLRCSPMKGHSHVYWYRQLPEEGLKFMVYLQKENIIDESGMPKERFSAEFPKEGPSILRIQQVVRGDSAAYFCASSPGTARSGQYFGPGTRLTVT.